This T cell receptor beta chain is drawn from a study of neurological immune-mediated disorders. Findings and caveats of the study: No expanded-clone CDR3 amino acid sequence recurred across subjects, suggesting private TCR-beta repertoires. HTLV-1-associated myelopathy showed the most TCR clonal expansion; multiple sclerosis the least, below healthy controls.

With 10-nucleotide random UMIs included, cDNA was synthesized by 5'RACE. TCRdb ran MiXCR on the 5' RACE reads and lists one entry per CDR3 protein. The sample includes roughly 30,000 distinct CDR3 sequences, 4.6% of them seen just once. Healthy controls were blood bank volunteers in Maryland, USA. This clonotype has ten or more counts. Its antigen is unidentified. This CDR3 spans 12 amino acids. The ends were cut back, 9 bases at V and 4 bases at J, with 12 bases in the middle. Germline assignment: CDR1 ENHRY and CDR2 SYGVKD. The sequence derives from a young man in good health. This chain links TRBV10-3 with TRBJ1-1; D is ambiguous. Sequencing was performed on PBMCs. CDR3 nucleotide sequence: TGTGCCATACAAGCGGCGGGCACTGAAGCTTTCTTT. Protein: CAIQAAGTEAFF.